This T cell receptor (beta chain) was recorded in a study of T cells after posttransplantation cyclophosphamide. Notes on the study in general: TRB overlap between skin or GI tissue T cells and blood was limited. After PTCy, TRB diversity resembled that of CNI/methotrexate controls. Donor-recipient repertoire similarity was low at 1-2 months, rising over year one.

Profiling relied on immunoSEQ multiplex PCR, and the TCRdb table lists in-frame clones only, not all of them. The sample has tens of thousands of clones; about 93% are singletons. About this clone: The target antigen is unknown.

V lost 1 base and J 2 bases, leaving 9 bases between the germline ends. This CDR3 is 15 amino acids long. CDR1 and CDR2 (germline): KGHSH, LQKENI. This TCR came from a woman aged 25 to 39 in good health and a related stem cell transplant donor. Source material: PBMCs. The rearrangement joins TRBV18 to TRBJ2-1, with D unclear. CDR3 in amino acids: CASSPQGYTYNEQFF. In nucleotides, the CDR3 is TGTGCCAGCTCACCACAGGGTTACACCTACAATGAGCAGTTCTTC. The complete variable domain, with remaining parts taken from reference TRBV18 and TRBJ2-1, reads NAGVMQNPRHLVRRRGQEARLRCSPMKGHSHVYWYRQLPEEGLKFMVYLQKENIIDESGMPKERFSAEFPKEGPSILRIQQVVRGDSAAYFCASSPQGYTYNEQFFGPGTRLTVL.